This TCR beta chain was found in a study of blood T cell repertoires in COVID-19. Study as a whole: Italy, Spain and the United States were the sources of the convalescent and acute COVID-19 samples.

Generated by immunoSEQ multiplex PCR, the TCRdb table keeps only in-frame clones and is missing some. Of tens of thousands of clones listed, 82% are singletons. Looked up from germline, CDR1 is SGHNT and CDR2 is YYREEE (reference sequence). V was cut by 4 bases and J by 1 base, with 8 bases left in between. The CDR3 extends over 13 amino acids. The sequence was collected from a human donor in a cohort sampled during active COVID-19. Sample: peripheral blood. The chain uses TRBV5-4 and TRBJ1-1, with D possibly being TRBD1 (6 bases). CDR3 loop: CASSQDRNTEAFF. CDR3 in DNA: TGTGCCAGCAGCCAGGACAGGAACACTGAAGCTTTCTTT.